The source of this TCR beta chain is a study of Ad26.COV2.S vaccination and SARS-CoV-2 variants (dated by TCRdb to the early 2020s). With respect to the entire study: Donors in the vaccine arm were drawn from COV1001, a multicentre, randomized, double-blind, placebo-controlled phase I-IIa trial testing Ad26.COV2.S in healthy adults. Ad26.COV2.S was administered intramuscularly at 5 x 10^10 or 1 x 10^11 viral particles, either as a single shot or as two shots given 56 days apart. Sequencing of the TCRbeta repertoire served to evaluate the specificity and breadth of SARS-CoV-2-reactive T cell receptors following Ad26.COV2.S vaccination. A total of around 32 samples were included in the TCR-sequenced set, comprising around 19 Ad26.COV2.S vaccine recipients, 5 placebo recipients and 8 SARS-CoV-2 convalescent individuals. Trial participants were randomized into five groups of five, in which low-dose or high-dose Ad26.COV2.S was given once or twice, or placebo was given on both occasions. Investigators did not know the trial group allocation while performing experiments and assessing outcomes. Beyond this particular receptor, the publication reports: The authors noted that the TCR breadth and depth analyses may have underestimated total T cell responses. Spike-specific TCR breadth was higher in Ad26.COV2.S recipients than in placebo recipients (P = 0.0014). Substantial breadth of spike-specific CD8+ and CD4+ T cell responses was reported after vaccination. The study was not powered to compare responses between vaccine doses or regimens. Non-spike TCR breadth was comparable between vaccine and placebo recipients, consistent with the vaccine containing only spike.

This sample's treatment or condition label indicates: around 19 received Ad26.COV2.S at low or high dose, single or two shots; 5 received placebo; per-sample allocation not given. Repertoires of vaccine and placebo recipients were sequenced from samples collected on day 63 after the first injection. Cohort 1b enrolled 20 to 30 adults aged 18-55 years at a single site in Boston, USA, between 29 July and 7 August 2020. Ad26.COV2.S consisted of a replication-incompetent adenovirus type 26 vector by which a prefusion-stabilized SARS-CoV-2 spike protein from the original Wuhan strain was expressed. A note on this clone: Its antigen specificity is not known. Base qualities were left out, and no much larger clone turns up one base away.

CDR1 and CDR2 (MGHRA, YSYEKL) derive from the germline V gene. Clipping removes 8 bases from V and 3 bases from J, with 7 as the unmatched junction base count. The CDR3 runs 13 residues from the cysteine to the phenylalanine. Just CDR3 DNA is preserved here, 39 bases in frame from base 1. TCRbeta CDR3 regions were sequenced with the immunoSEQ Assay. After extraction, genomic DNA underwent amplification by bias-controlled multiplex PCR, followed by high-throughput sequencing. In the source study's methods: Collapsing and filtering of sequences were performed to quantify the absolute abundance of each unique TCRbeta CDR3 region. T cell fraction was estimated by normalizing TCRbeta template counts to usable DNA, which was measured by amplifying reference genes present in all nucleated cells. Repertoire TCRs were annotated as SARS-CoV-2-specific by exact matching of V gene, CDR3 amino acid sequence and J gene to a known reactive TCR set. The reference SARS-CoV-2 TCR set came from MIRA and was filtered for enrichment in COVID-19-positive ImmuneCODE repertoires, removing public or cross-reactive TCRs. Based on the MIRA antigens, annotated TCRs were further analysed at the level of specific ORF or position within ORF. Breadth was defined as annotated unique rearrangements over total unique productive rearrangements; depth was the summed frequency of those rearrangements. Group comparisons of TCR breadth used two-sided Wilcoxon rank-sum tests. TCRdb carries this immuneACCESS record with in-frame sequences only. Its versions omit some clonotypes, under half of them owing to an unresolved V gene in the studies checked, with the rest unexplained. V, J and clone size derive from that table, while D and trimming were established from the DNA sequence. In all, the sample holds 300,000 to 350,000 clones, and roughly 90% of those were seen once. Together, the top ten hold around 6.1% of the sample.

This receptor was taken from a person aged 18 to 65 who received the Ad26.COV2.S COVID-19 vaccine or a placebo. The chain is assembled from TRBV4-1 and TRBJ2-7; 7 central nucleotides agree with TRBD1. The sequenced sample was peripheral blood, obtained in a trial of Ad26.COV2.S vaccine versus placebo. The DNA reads TGCGCCAGCTCCCCGGGACAGCTCTACGAGCAGTACTTC. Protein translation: CASSPGQLYEQYF.